The next 2 T cell receptor beta chains were all read from a single sample in a study of cytomegalovirus exposure and HLA in healthy donors. The primer mix had 60 Vbeta and 13 Jbeta primers. This table comes from immunoSEQ multiplex PCR, and its TCRdb copy is limited to in-frame clones, with some not included. The sample holds some 160,000 clones, around 79% seen once. Material: PBMCs. All receptors come from a woman aged 40 to 55 in good health and CMV-seronegative.

This clone was seen a handful of times. The rearrangement joins TRBV5-4 to TRBJ2-6; 7 bases are shared with TRBD1. Unmatched junction bases numbered 12, after V lost 0 bases and J lost 0 bases. CDR1 and CDR2 from the germline V gene are SGHNT and YYREEE (reference sequence). The CDR3 covers 20 residues. Written as DNA, the CDR3 is TGTGCCAGCAGCTTGGACCGGGGTGGACAGGCCAGCTCTGGGGCCAACGTCCTGACTTTC. It specifies CASSLDRGGQASSGANVLTF.

The chain combines TRBV11-2 with TRBJ2-5, with no clear D. The DNA end is more similar to TRBJ2-7, so the J call may be wrong. CDR3 length: 15 residues. The germline gives CDR1 SGHAT, CDR2 FQNNGV. The CDR3 sequence: CASSLEVAGSYEQYF. In DNA form, the CDR3 reads TGTGCCAGCAGCTTAGAAGTAGCCGGCTCCTACGAGCAGTACTTC.